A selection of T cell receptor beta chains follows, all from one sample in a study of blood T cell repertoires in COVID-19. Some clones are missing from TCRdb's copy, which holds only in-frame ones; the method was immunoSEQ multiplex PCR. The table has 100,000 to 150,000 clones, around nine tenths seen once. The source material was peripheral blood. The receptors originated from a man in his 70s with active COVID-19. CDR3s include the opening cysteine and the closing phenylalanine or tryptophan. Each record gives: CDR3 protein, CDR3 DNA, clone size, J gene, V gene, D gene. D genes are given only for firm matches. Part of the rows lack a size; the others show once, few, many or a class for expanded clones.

CASLLSGGSNQPQHF TGTGCCAGCCTTCTCTCTGGGGGCAGCAATCAGCCCCAGCATTTT . TRBJ1-5 TRBV28 .
CASGQGKHQPQHF TGTGCCAGCGGACAGGGTAAGCATCAGCCCCAGCATTTT . TRBJ1-5 TRBV6-5 TRBD1
CASSLAGLAGGRDEQYF TGTGCCAGCAGCTTAGCCGGACTAGCGGGAGGGCGGGACGAGCAGTACTTC . TRBJ2-7 TRBV7-2 TRBD2
CASSLVPTGLAGHEQFF TGTGCCAGCAGCTTAGTCCCAACAGGACTAGCGGGACATGAGCAGTTCTTC once TRBJ2-1 TRBV7-2 TRBD2
CASRLAGAGETQYF TGTGCCAGCAGACTAGCGGGAGCCGGGGAGACCCAGTACTTC . TRBJ2-5 TRBV28 TRBD2
CASSQEFSFGTGVNEQFF TGCGCCAGCAGCCAAGAGTTCTCGTTCGGGACAGGGGTCAATGAGCAGTTCTTC . TRBJ2-1 TRBV4-3 TRBD1
CSATGGSTDTQYF TGCAGCGCAACAGGGGGGAGCACAGATACGCAGTATTTT . TRBJ2-3 TRBV29-1 TRBD1
CASGSLTLSGQYF TGTGCCAGCGGATCTCTTACGTTGTCGGGGCAGTACTTC . TRBJ2-7 TRBV28 .
CASSPPRGKDTEAFF TGTGCCAGCTCACCACCGAGGGGGAAGGACACTGAAGCTTTCTTT once TRBJ1-1 TRBV18 .
CASSPQVGLAGDGGEQFF TGTGCCAGCTCACCACAAGTCGGATTAGCGGGAGACGGGGGTGAGCAGTTCTTC . TRBJ2-1 TRBV18 TRBD2
CSVQSYDSQETQYF TGCAGCGTCCAGAGCTATGACAGCCAAGAGACCCAGTACTTC . TRBJ2-5 TRBV29-1 .
CASSPKASGNYNEQFF TGTGCCAGCAGCCCTAAGGCTAGCGGGAACTACAATGAGCAGTTCTTC once TRBJ2-1 TRBV6-6 TRBD2
CATSRDLVETQYF TGTGCCACCAGCAGAGATCTAGTGGAGACCCAGTACTTC . TRBJ2-5 TRBV15 .
CASREAVGDTGELFF TGTGCCAGCAGAGAGGCCGTAGGAGACACCGGGGAGCTGTTTTTT . TRBJ2-2 TRBV6-5 .
CASSLADRGRGYTF TGTGCCAGCAGCTTAGCCGACAGGGGGAGAGGCTACACCTTC . TRBJ1-2 TRBV7-8 TRBD1
CASNRDRGYGNTIYF TGTGCCAGCAACCGAGACAGGGGGTATGGAAACACCATATATTTT . TRBJ1-3 TRBV28 TRBD1
CATSRGAGMNTEAFF TGTGCCACCAGCAGAGGGGCAGGGATGAACACTGAAGCTTTCTTT . TRBJ1-1 TRBV15 .
CAWSAGTGDGKAFF TGTGCCTGGAGTGCCGGGACAGGGGATGGTAAAGCTTTCTTT . TRBJ1-1 TRBV30 TRBD1
CASSYPGQGLNEQFF TGTGCCAGCAGTTATCCGGGACAGGGTCTCAATGAGCAGTTCTTC . TRBJ2-1 TRBV6-5 TRBD1
CASSPRDRGTAFF TGTGCCAGTAGTCCGAGGGACAGGGGGACCGCTTTCTTT . TRBJ1-1 TRBV19 TRBD1
CATSEGAGNQPQHF TGTGCCACCAGTGAGGGGGCGGGCAATCAGCCCCAGCATTTT . TRBJ1-5 TRBV24-1 .
CASSLVPSLDSFSYEQYF TGCGCCAGCAGCTTGGTCCCCTCTTTGGACAGTTTCTCCTACGAGCAGTACTTC once TRBJ2-7 TRBV5-1 .
CAISGTGLRGNTIYF TGTGCCATCAGTGGCACAGGGCTCCGCGGAAACACCATATATTTT . TRBJ1-3 TRBV10-3 .
CASSLSTSPTEAFF TGTGCCAGCAGCCTCTCGACATCCCCCACTGAAGCTTTCTTT . TRBJ1-1 TRBV9 .
CASSFRDSSYEQYF TGTGCCAGCAGTTTCCGGGACAGCTCCTACGAGCAGTACTTC . TRBJ2-7 TRBV6-6 TRBD1
CASSQGSNTEAFF TGTGCCAGCAGCCAGGGGAGTAACACTGAAGCTTTCTTT . TRBJ1-1 TRBV9 .
CASMEGTGAKNIQYF TGTGCCAGTATGGAGGGGACAGGGGCGAAGAACATTCAGTACTTC . TRBJ2-4 TRBV19 TRBD1
CASSSRREQYF TGTGCCAGCTCGTCTCGTCGGGAGCAGTACTTC . TRBJ2-7 TRBV2 .
CASSLAVRGETQYF TGCGCCAGCAGCTTGGCGGTTAGGGGAGAGACCCAGTACTTC . TRBJ2-5 TRBV5-1 .
CASSFIGGYSNQPQHF TGTGCCAGCAGTTTTATCGGGGGTTATAGCAATCAGCCCCAGCATTTT few TRBJ1-5 TRBV28 .
CASTWAVRKKLFF TGTGCCAGTACCTGGGCCGTAAGGAAAAAACTGTTTTTT . TRBJ1-4 TRBV19 .
CASSLKLGQGGVGYTF TGTGCCAGCAGCTTAAAGCTCGGACAAGGCGGAGTTGGCTACACCTTC . TRBJ1-2 TRBV11-2 .
CASSEGRGNEKLFF TGTGCCAGCAGTGAGGGCAGGGGCAATGAAAAACTGTTTTTT . TRBJ1-4 TRBV6-1 .
CATSDWTSGRSNEQFF TGTGCCACCAGTGACTGGACTAGCGGGAGGAGCAATGAGCAGTTCTTC . TRBJ2-1 TRBV24-1 TRBD2
CASSWGRELRTDTQYF TGTGCCAGCAGCTGGGGTCGGGAGCTCCGCACAGATACGCAGTATTTT . TRBJ2-3 TRBV14 .
CASSIYGGRTDTQYF TGTGCCAGTAGTATATATGGCGGGAGGACAGATACGCAGTATTTT . TRBJ2-3 TRBV19 TRBD2
CASSPDDLAGRSYEQYF TGTGCCAGTAGTCCGGACGACCTAGCGGGAAGATCCTACGAGCAGTACTTC . TRBJ2-7 TRBV19 TRBD2
CASSEYADSDFSYEQYF TGCGCCAGCAGTGAGTACGCGGACAGCGACTTCTCCTACGAGCAGTACTTC . TRBJ2-7 TRBV10-2 .
CASSDRVNTEAFF TGTGCCAGCAGTGACAGGGTGAACACTGAAGCTTTCTTT . TRBJ1-1 TRBV2 .
CASTTPRWRNFGASNEQFF TGTGCCAGCACCACCCCCCGGTGGAGAAACTTTGGGGCTAGCAATGAGCAGTTCTTC . TRBJ2-1 TRBV28 .
CAISEGQGTQPQHF TGTGCCATCAGTGAGGGACAGGGGACTCAGCCCCAGCATTTT few TRBJ1-5 TRBV10-3 TRBD1
CAWSVETSRGYTF TGTGCCTGGAGTGTAGAGACATCTCGAGGCTACACCTTC . TRBJ1-2 TRBV30 .
CASRQITGGFKANEKLFF TGTGCCAGCAGACAGATCACAGGGGGCTTTAAGGCTAATGAAAAACTGTTTTTT . TRBJ1-4 TRBV28 TRBD1
CAWSVDREAGELFF TGTGCCTGGAGTGTTGACAGGGAGGCCGGGGAGCTGTTTTTT . TRBJ2-2 TRBV30 .
CASSIGTVYEQYF TGTGCCAGCAGCATTGGGACAGTCTACGAGCAGTACTTC . TRBJ2-7 TRBV7-2 TRBD1
CASSPGRVGGGRGTDTQYF TGTGCCAGCAGCCCCGGGAGGGTCGGTGGCGGGAGAGGCACAGATACGCAGTATTTT . TRBJ2-3 TRBV7-3 TRBD2
CASSLAGALGYTF TGTGCCAGCAGCTTAGCGGGGGCGTTAGGCTACACCTTC . TRBJ1-2 TRBV7-2 .
CASSYSRSGENIQYF TGTGCCAGCAGTTACTCCCGTAGCGGGGAGAACATTCAGTACTTC . TRBJ2-4 TRBV6-5 TRBD2
CSAGGIAGGPHEQFF TGCAGTGCTGGTGGTATAGCGGGAGGGCCACATGAGCAGTTCTTC . TRBJ2-1 TRBV20-1 TRBD2
CASRWDSQTQYF TGTGCCAGCAGGTGGGACAGCCAGACGCAGTATTTT . TRBJ2-3 TRBV28 TRBD1
CASSLASTSGGYEQYF TGCGCCAGCAGCTTGGCGTCGACTAGCGGAGGCTACGAGCAGTACTTC . TRBJ2-7 TRBV5-1 TRBD2
CASSGGSGGYTF TGTGCCAGCAGTGGGGGGAGCGGAGGCTACACCTTC . TRBJ1-2 TRBV12-3/TRBV12-4 .
CASSLASTGGEGETQYF TGCGCCAGCAGCTTGGCCTCGACAGGGGGAGAAGGAGAGACCCAGTACTTC . TRBJ2-5 TRBV5-1 TRBD1